The clone carrying this T cell receptor beta chain was picked up a small number of times. Its antigen remains unknown. The data derive from a study of beta chain features in type 1 diabetes. V dropped 1 base and J dropped 6 bases, with 5 bases sitting between them. Per the germline V gene, CDR1 is SGHVS and CDR2 is FQNEAQ. This CDR3 contains 12 residues. Cell sorting via CD45RO/CCR7/CD25/CD127/CD95/CD27 was performed to obtain CD4+ naive, central memory, regulatory and stem cell-like memory cells. Overall study findings and caveats: More deletions and fewer insertions at VDJ junctions were found in patients with type 1 diabetes. Type 1 diabetes patients had moderately but significantly shorter TCRB CDR3s in all four CD4+ subsets.

Sequenced material consisted of expressed TCRB transcripts (all of the isolated RNA was reverse transcribed). Reads from naive, central memory and regulatory T cell samples averaged around 3.7 million. Data came from immunoSEQ multiplex PCR; TCRdb stores just in-frame clones and leaves some out. Of 250,000 to 350,000 clones in the sample, 13% to 15% were seen once. The source material was naive CD4+ T cells from blood. This sequence joins TRBV7-8 and TRBJ2-3, with D unclear. The source of this sequence is a man under 40 with type 1 diabetes. CDR3 loop: CASSLVSDTQYF. Written as DNA, the CDR3 is TGTGCCAGCAGCTTAGTTTCGGATACGCAGTATTTT.